Each of the 14 T cell receptor beta chains below was sequenced from the same sample in a study of vaccination effects on CD4 cells after COVID-19. The ViraFEST assay expanded antigen-specific CD4+ T cells with viral peptide pools before sequencing. Once cultured for 10 days, the cells underwent separation to obtain CD4+ T cells. Participants were given two doses of BNT162b2 or mRNA-1273 vaccine. Their antigen targets remain unknown. Assay: immunoSEQ multiplex PCR; the TCRdb copy retains only in-frame clones and omits some. The profile shows some 69,000 clones, around two thirds of them singletons. The material was CD4+ T cells from PBMCs cultured with HCoV-229E spike peptides, obtained after COVID-19 vaccination. Source of these receptors: a human donor who received a COVID-19 vaccine.

The chain is built from TRBV12-3 or TRBV12-4 and TRBJ1-4; unclear D gene. The CDR3 is 11 residues long. With 5 bases removed from V and 6 bases from J, the gap between germline ends came to 4 bases. The CDR3 nucleotides are TGTGCCAGCAGTCCCCATGAAAAACTGTTTTTT. Protein product: CASSPHEKLFF.

This clone appeared a single time. This chain uses TRBV7-3 with TRBJ2-1; D is unresolved. Trimming stripped 4 bases from V and 0 bases from J, with 13 bases between. CDR1 and CDR2 from the germline V gene are SGHTA and FQGTGA. CDR3 length: 16 amino acids. In nucleotides, the CDR3 is TGTGCCAGCAGCTCTACCATGCGGAGCTCCTACAATGAGCAGTTCTTC. It encodes CASSSTMRSSYNEQFF.

This clone turned up a few times. The chain employs TRBV10-1 and TRBJ2-2; possibly TRBD2 for D (5 bases). Trimming cost V 7 bases and J 1 base, with 10 bases left between them. This CDR3 spans 14 amino acids. Per germline, CDR1 WNHNN and CDR2 SYGVQD (reference sequence). Here the CDR3 reads CASNKAGNTGELFF. For the CDR3, the DNA is TGCGCCAGCAATAAGGCGGGGAACACCGGGGAGCTGTTTTTT.

This chain uses TRBV14 with TRBJ2-3; 11 bases align to TRBD1. Trimming removed 8 bases from V and 6 bases from J; junction bases left unmatched: 4. Germline CDR1 and CDR2: SGHDN and FVKESK. The CDR3 runs 13 residues. Written as DNA, the CDR3 is TGTGCCAGCGCCGGGACAGGGGGTGATACGCAGTATTTT. Protein: CASAGTGGDTQYF.

V gene TRBV28 combines with J gene TRBJ1-1; no reliable D call. Trimming shortened V by 3 bases and J by 0 bases, and 8 bases separated the two germline ends. This CDR3 is built from 14 residues. Per germline, CDR1 MDHEN and CDR2 SYDVKM. The CDR3 loop is CASSFVNLNTEAFF. In DNA form, the CDR3 reads TGTGCCAGCAGTTTCGTTAATCTGAACACTGAAGCTTTCTTT.

Here the CDR3 DNA reads TGTGCCAGCAGCTTGGGGCAGGGGACCCTAATTTTCCAAGAGACCCAGTACTTC. Amino acids: CASSLGQGTLIFQETQYF. The rearrangement joins TRBV5-6 to TRBJ2-5, with D possibly being TRBD1 (6 bases). Germline V gene sequence: CDR1 SGHDT, CDR2 YYEEEE. This CDR3 is 18 amino acids long. The V end was cut by 0 bases, the J end by 1 base, with 19 bases between.

A single count supports this clone. The chain recombines TRBV7-3 with TRBJ1-1; D gene unclear. Germline CDR1 reads SGHTA; CDR2 reads FQGTGA. This CDR3 has 13 amino acids. V was pared by 0 bases and J by 1 base, with 3 bases between. Here the CDR3 DNA reads TGTGCCAGCAGCTTAACGCCGAACACTGAAGCTTTCTTT. Translating gives CASSLTPNTEAFF.

The CDR3 reads CATPVTGGEETQYF. Here the CDR3 DNA reads TGTGCCACCCCCGTGACAGGGGGCGAAGAGACCCAGTACTTC. The chain recombines TRBV7-3 with TRBJ2-5; TRBD1 agrees at 10 bases. There are 14 residues in the CDR3. Per germline, CDR1 SGHTA and CDR2 FQGTGA. The V gene end was trimmed by 10 bases and the J gene end by 3 bases; junction bases not matched to a gene: 8.

J is TRBJ1-2 and V is TRBV9; 7 bases match TRBD1. Trimming took 3 bases from V and 1 from J; bases not matched to a gene: 3. The CDR3 length is 14 residues. The germline CDR1 and CDR2 sequences are SGDLS and YYNGEE. CDR3 DNA: TGTGCCAGCAGCGCCAGGGGGAGTAACTATGGCTACACCTTC. This encodes CASSARGSNYGYTF.

The chain joins TRBV6-2 or TRBV6-3 to TRBJ1-1; no clear D gene. From germline, CDR1 is MNHEY and CDR2 SVGEGT. CDR3 size: 12 residues. V was trimmed by 4 bases and J by 1 base, leaving 4 bases between them. CDR3 bases: TGTGCCAGCAGTTTCACGAACACTGAAGCTTTCTTT. Its protein product is CASSFTNTEAFF.

The CDR3 nucleotides read TGTGCCAGCAGCAAAGCGGGGGACAGGGATAATTCACCCCTCCACTTT. Its translation is CASSKAGDRDNSPLHF. V is TRBV21-1 and J is TRBJ1-6; the DNA was not used to check the table's D call, TRBD1. TRBV21-1 represents a pseudogene. The CDR3 has 16 amino acids.

This chain connects TRBV6-2 or TRBV6-3 to TRBJ1-5; D may be TRBD1 (5 bases). V was clipped by 0 bases and J by 2 bases, with 11 bases between them. This CDR3 contains 16 residues. Germline CDR1 and CDR2: MNHEY and SVGEGT. The CDR3 region is CASSYSNQGGNQPQHF. For the CDR3, the DNA is TGTGCCAGCAGTTACTCGAATCAGGGTGGCAATCAGCCCCAGCATTTT.

The chain combines TRBV5-6 with TRBJ1-5; D might be TRBD1 (5 bases). The CDR3 is made up of 12 amino acids. Trimming shortened V by 4 bases and J by 7 bases, and 9 bases separated the two germline ends. In germline, CDR1 is SGHDT, CDR2 YYEEEE. Here the CDR3 DNA reads TGTGCCAGCAGCAAGTGGGGGCAGCCCCAGCATTTT. It is translated as CASSKWGQPQHF.

The chain uses TRBV7-2 and TRBJ1-4, with D unresolved. CDR3 length: 13 amino acids. Germline V gene lookup returns CDR1 SGHTA and CDR2 FQGNSA. V was shortened by 6 bases and J by 5 bases, with 10 bases between the two germline ends. As DNA, the CDR3 is TGTGCCAGCAGTCGGGGTACCAATGAAAAACTGTTTTTT. Its translation is CASSRGTNEKLFF.